This T cell receptor (beta chain) emerged from a study of breast tumors, draining lymph nodes, adjacent tissues. From the multiplex PCR reads, TCRdb called clonotypes with MiXCR, one entry per CDR3 protein. The table shows nearly 200,000 distinct CDR3 sequences, with 30% to 40% occurring only once. This clonotype has at least ten counts. Its target is not known. Samples came from axillary lymph nodes draining the breast cancer. Germline lookup yields CDR1 SGHTA and CDR2 FQGNSA. This CDR3 contains 16 residues. Trimming shortened V by 5 bases and J by 3 bases, and 17 bases separated the two germline ends. Overall study findings and caveats: Tumor and nontumor repertoires were significantly more similar in luminal-like than in basal-like breast cancer.

The V gene is TRBV7-2, the J gene TRBJ1-5; D is possibly TRBD1 (5 bases). The sample taken for sequencing was axillary lymph node tissue. The source of this sequence is a female donor with breast cancer. Some clones in this sample may be carry-over from other donors' samples. The CDR3 here is CASSDQGTTNNQPQHF. CDR3 nucleotide sequence: TGTGCCAGCAGCGATCAGGGAACTACTAACAATCAGCCCCAGCATTTT.